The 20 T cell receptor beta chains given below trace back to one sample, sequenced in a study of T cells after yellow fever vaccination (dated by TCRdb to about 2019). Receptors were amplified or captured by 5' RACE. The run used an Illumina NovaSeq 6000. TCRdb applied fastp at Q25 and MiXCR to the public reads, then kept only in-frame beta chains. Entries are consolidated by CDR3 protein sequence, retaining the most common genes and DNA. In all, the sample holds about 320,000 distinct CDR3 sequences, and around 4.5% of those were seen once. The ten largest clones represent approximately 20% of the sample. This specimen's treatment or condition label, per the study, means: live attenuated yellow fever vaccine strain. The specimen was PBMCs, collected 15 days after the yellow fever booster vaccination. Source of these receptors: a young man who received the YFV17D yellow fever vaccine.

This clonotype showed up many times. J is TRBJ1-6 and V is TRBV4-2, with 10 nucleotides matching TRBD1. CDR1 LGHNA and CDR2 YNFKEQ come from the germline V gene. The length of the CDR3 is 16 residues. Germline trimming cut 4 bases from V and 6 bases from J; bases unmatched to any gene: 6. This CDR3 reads CASSRGWTGGNSPLHF. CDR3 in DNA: TGTGCCAGCAGCCGTGGGTGGACAGGGGGTAATTCACCCCTCCACTTT.

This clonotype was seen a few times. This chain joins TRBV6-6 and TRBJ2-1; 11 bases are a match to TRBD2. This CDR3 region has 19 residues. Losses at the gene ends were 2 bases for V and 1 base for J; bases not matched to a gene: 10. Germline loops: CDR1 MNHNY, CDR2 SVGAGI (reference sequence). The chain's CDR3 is CASSYGIAGGLASYNEQFF. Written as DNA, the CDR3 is TGTGCCAGCAGTTACGGGATAGCGGGGGGGCTAGCGTCCTACAATGAGCAGTTCTTC.

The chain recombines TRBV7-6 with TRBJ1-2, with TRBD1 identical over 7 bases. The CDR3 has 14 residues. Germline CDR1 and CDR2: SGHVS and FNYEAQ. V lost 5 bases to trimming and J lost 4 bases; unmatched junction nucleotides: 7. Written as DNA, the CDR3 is TGTGCCAGCAGCCCGGGGGACAGTTCCTATGGCTACACCTTC. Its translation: CASSPGDSSYGYTF.

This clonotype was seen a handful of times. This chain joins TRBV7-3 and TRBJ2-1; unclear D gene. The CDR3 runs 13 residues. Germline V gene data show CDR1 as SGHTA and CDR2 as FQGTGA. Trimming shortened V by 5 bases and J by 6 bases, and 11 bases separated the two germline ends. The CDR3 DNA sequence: TGTGCCAGCAGCCTAGGTGATCTCAATGAGCAGTTCTTC. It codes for CASSLGDLNEQFF.

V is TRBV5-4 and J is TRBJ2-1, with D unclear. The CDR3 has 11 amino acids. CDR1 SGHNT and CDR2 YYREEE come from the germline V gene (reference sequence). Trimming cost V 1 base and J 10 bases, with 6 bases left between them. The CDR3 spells CASSLFEEQFF. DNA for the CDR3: TGTGCCAGCAGCTTGTTTGAGGAGCAGTTCTTC. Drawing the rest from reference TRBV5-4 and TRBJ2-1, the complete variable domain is ETGVTQSPTHLIKTRGQQVTLRCSSQSGHNTVSWYQQALGQGPQFIFQYYREEENGRGNFPPRFSGLQFPNYSSELNVNALELDDSALYLCASSLFEEQFFGPGTRLTVL.

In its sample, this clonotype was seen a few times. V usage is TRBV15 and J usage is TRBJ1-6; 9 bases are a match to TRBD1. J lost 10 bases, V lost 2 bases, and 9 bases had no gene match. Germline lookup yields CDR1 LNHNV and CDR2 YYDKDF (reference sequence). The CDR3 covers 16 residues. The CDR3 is CATSRSRTGAESPLHF. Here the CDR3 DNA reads TGTGCCACCAGCAGATCGCGGACAGGGGCAGAGTCACCCCTCCACTTT. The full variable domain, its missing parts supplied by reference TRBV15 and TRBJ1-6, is DAMVIQNPRYQVTQFGKPVTLSCSQTLNHNVMYWYQQKSSQAPKLLFHYYDKDFNNEADTPDNFQSRRPNTSFCFLDIRSPGLGDTAMYLCATSRSRTGAESPLHFGNGTRLTVT.

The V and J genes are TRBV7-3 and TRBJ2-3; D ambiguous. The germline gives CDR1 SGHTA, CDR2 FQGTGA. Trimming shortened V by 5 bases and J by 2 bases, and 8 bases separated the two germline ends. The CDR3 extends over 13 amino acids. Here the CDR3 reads CASSNEPTDTQYF. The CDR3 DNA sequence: TGTGCCAGCAGCAACGAACCCACAGATACGCAGTATTTT.

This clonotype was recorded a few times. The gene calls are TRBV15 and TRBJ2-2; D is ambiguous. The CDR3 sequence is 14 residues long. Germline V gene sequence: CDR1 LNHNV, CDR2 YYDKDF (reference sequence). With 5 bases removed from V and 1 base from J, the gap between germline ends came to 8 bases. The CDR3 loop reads CATSLTQNTGELFF. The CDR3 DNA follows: TGTGCCACCAGCCTGACACAGAACACCGGGGAGCTGTTTTTT.

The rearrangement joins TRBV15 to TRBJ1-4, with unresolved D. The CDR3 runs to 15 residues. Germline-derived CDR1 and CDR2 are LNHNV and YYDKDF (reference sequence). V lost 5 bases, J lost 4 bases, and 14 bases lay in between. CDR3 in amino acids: CATSSMNRNNEKLFF. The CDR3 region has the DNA TGTGCCACCAGCTCGATGAACCGCAATAATGAAAAACTGTTTTTT.

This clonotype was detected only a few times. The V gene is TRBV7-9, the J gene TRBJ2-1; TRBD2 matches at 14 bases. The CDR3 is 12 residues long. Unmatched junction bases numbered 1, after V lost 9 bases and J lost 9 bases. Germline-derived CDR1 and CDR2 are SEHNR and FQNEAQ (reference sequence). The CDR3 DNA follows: TGTGCCAGAGGGACTAGCGGGGGTGAGCAGTTCTTC. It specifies CARGTSGGEQFF.

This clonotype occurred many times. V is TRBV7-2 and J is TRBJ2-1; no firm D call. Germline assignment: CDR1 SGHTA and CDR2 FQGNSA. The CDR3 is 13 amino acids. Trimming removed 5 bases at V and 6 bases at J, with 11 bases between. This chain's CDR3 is CASSINGRNEQFF. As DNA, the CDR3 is TGTGCCAGCAGCATAAATGGACGCAATGAGCAGTTCTTC.

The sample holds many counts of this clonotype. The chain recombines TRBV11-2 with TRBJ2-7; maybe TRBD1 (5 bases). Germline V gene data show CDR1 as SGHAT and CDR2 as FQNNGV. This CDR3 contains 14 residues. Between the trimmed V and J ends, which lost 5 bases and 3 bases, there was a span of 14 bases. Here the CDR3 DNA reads TGTGCCAGCAGCCCCTCAGGCAGGGTCTACGAGCAGTACGTC. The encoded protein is CASSPSGRVYEQYV.

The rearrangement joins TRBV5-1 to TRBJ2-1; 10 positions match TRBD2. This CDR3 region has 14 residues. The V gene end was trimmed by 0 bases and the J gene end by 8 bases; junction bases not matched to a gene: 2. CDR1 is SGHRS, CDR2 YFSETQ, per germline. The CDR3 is CASSLVLAGDEQFF. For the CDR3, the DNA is TGCGCCAGCAGCTTGGTCCTAGCGGGGGATGAGCAGTTCTTC.

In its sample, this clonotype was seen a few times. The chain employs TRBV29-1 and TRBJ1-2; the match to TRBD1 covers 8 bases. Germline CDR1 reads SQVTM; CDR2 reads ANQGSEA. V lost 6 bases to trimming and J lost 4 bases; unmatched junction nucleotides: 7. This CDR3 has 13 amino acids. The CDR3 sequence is CSVVTGVGYGYTF. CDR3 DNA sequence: TGCAGCGTAGTGACAGGGGTTGGCTATGGCTACACCTTC.

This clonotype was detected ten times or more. The CDR3 nucleotides are TGTGCCAGCAGTTACTCGTCGCAGGGGGGTAACTATGGCTACACCTTC. Its translation: CASSYSSQGGNYGYTF. This chain connects TRBV6-6 to TRBJ1-2; 7 nucleotides match TRBD1. J was trimmed by 1 base and V by 0 bases; bases with no gene match: 5. Germline CDR1 reads MNHNY; CDR2 reads SVGAGI (reference sequence). The CDR3 extends over 16 amino acids.

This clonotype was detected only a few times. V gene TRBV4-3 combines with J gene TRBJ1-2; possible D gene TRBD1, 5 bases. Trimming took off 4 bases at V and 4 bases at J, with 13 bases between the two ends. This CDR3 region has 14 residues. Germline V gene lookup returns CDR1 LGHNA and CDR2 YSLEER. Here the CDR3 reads CASSRLQGPYGYTF. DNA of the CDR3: TGCGCCAGCAGCCGCCTGCAGGGTCCCTATGGCTACACCTTC.

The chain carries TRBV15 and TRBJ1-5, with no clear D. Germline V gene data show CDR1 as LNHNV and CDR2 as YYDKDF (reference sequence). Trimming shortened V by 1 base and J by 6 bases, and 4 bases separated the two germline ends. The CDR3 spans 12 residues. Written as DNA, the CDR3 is TGTGCCACCAGCAGAGGTTCTCAGCCCCAGCATTTT. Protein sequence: CATSRGSQPQHF.

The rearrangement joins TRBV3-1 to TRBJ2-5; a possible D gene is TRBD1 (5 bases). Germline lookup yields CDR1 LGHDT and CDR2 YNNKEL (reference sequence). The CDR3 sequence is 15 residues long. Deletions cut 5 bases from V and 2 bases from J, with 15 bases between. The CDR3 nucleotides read TGTGCCAGCAGCTATGGGGCTGACCCACAAGAGACCCAGTACTTC. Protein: CASSYGADPQETQYF.

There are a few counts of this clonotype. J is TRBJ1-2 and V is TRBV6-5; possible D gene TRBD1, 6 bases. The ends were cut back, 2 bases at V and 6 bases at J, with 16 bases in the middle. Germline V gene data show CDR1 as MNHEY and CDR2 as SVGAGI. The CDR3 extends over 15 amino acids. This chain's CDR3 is CASSYEDRGPDGYTF. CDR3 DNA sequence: TGTGCCAGCAGTTACGAGGACAGAGGGCCCGATGGCTACACCTTC.

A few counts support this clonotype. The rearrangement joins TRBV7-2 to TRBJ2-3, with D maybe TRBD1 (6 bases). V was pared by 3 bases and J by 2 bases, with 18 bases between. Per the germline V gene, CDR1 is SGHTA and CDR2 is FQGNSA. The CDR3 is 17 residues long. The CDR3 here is CASSFGGVARTTDTQYF. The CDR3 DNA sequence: TGTGCCAGCAGCTTTGGGGGCGTGGCCCGAACCACAGATACGCAGTATTTT.